The 28 T cell receptor beta chains below all came from one sample that was sequenced in a study of T-cell memory formation after mild COVID-19. TCRdb reprocessed the 5' RACE reads via MiXCR and lists one record per CDR3 protein. The data hold tens of thousands of distinct CDR3 sequences, with 6.1% observed a single time. Sequencing was carried out using PBMCs or a T cell subset sorted from them (not recorded which). These TCRs come from an adult who had mild COVID-19 (a few samples of this study predate the infection). Cell type and time point are not known.

At least ten counts were recorded for this clonotype. The rearrangement links TRBV11-2 to TRBJ2-1; 7 bases are shared with TRBD1. The CDR3 is made up of 15 amino acids. The V gene end was trimmed by 2 bases and the J gene end by 2 bases; junction bases not matched to a gene: 3. Per germline, CDR1 SGHAT and CDR2 FQNNGV. The CDR3 DNA follows: TGTGCCAGCAGCTTAAGTCAGGGGGCCTACAATGAGCAGTTCTTC. Protein product: CASSLSQGAYNEQFF.

As DNA, the CDR3 is TGCAGCGTATATACAGGGTCATCCTACGAGCAGTACTTC. It translates to CSVYTGSSYEQYF. The chain couples TRBV29-1 to TRBJ2-7, with D perhaps matching TRBD1 (6 bases). V was clipped by 6 bases and J by 1 base, with 13 bases between them. Germline V lookup: CDR1 SQVTM, CDR2 ANQGSEA. CDR3 length: 13 residues.

This clonotype has at least ten counts. This rearrangement joins TRBV29-1 to TRBJ2-1, with 10 bases matching TRBD2. CDR3 length equals 14 residues. The trim removed 6 bases at V and 6 bases at J, leaving 8 bases unmatched. CDR1 is SQVTM and CDR2 is ANQGSEA in the germline V gene. CDR3 DNA sequence: TGCAGCGTGGTTCGGACTAGCGGCATCAATGAGCAGTTCTTC. Translated: CSVVRTSGINEQFF.

To note about this clonotype: A read error may be the cause here, since a much bigger clone is one base away. The genes are TRBV4-3 and TRBJ2-7; 8 positions agree with TRBD2. This CDR3 comprises 15 residues. CDR1 and CDR2 from the germline V gene are LGHNA and YSLEER. The chain's CDR3 is CSSSQVSGGDYEQYF. The CDR3 DNA reads as TGCTCCAGCAGCCAAGTTTCCGGGGGGGACTACGAGCAGTACTTC.

This clonotype was observed a handful of times. The V and J genes are TRBV19 and TRBJ1-3; D gene uncertain. From germline, CDR1 is LNHDA and CDR2 SQIVND (reference sequence). V lost 8 bases to trimming and J lost 0 bases, with 8 bases between them. The CDR3 has 13 amino acids. The DNA of the CDR3 is TGTGCCAGTGAGGGTTACTCTGGAAACACCATATATTTT. This sequence encodes CASEGYSGNTIYF.

This clonotype showed up many times. V usage is TRBV12-3 or TRBV12-4 and J usage is TRBJ2-7, with TRBD1 matching 7 bases. This CDR3 contains 14 residues. Germline trimming cut 6 bases from V and 2 bases from J; bases unmatched to any gene: 7. CDR3 coding DNA: TGTGCCAGCAGCTCCGGGACAGATCCCTACGAGCAGTACTTC. Translated, it gives CASSSGTDPYEQYF.

This CDR3 is CASSLGPAGGYEQFF. The CDR3 coding sequence is TGTGCCAGCAGCTTAGGTCCAGCGGGGGGCTATGAGCAGTTCTTC. This sequence joins TRBV7-2 and TRBJ2-1; 9 bases align to TRBD2. V shed 1 base and J 8 bases; nucleotides not matched to a gene: 6. CDR3 length: 15 amino acids. Germline CDR1 is SGHTA and CDR2 is FQGNSA.

The chain has TRBV28 and TRBJ2-6; D is unclear. This CDR3 has 16 amino acids. The germline V gene encodes CDR1 MDHEN and CDR2 SYDVKM. The V and J ends lost 3 bases and 3 bases respectively, with 12 bases between them. The CDR3 loop is CASSFLDFHGANVLTF. The CDR3 nucleotides read TGTGCCAGCAGTTTCCTCGACTTTCATGGGGCCAACGTCCTGACTTTC.

This clonotype was counted between two and nine times. The chain is built from TRBV2 and TRBJ2-2, with TRBD2 matching over 8 bases. The germline V gene encodes CDR1 SNHLY and CDR2 FYNNEI. The length of the CDR3 is 18 residues. The trim removed 4 bases at V and 3 bases at J, leaving 13 bases unmatched. CDR3 in DNA: TGTGCCAGCAGTGCCCGTCGAACTAGCGGAAGGGACACCGGGGAGCTGTTTTTT. This gives the protein CASSARRTSGRDTGELFF.

V gene TRBV21-1 combines with J gene TRBJ1-1; the table assigns TRBD1, which was not confirmed against the DNA. TRBV21-1 is tagged as a pseudogene. CDR3 length: 15 residues. The CDR3 is CASSKKGGENTEAFF. Written as DNA, the CDR3 is TGTGCCAGCAGCAAAAAGGGGGGGGAGAACACTGAAGCTTTCTTT.

This clonotype was detected ten times or more. This chain uses TRBV7-6 with TRBJ2-3; 8 positions agree with TRBD2. Germline V lookup: CDR1 SGHVS, CDR2 FNYEAQ. CDR3 length: 17 residues. J gave up 0 bases and V 0 bases, and 5 bases lay outside the gene matches. The CDR3 DNA follows: TGTGCCAGCAGCTTAGCTGCGGGGGGCGGAAGCACAGATACGCAGTATTTT. Its protein product is CASSLAAGGGSTDTQYF.

The chain recombines TRBV24-1 with TRBJ2-7; possibly TRBD1 for D (6 bases). CDR3 length: 12 amino acids. Germline-derived CDR1 and CDR2 are KGHDR and SFDVKD. Trimming removed 3 bases from V and 9 bases from J, with 11 bases in between. The chain's CDR3 is CATSDDTGLQYF. The CDR3 nucleotides read TGTGCCACCAGTGATGATACAGGGTTGCAGTACTTC.

This clonotype has at least ten counts. The CDR3 DNA is TGTGCCAGCAGCACTCTAGCGGGAAATGGACATGAGCAGTTCTTC. The encoded protein is CASSTLAGNGHEQFF. This chain joins TRBV7-9 and TRBJ2-1; TRBD2 matches 9 bases. The CDR3 totals 15 residues. V gave up 5 bases and J gave up 8 bases; unmatched junction bases: 10. Germline values: CDR1 SEHNR, CDR2 FQNEAQ (reference sequence).

This clonotype has a handful of counts. The chain has TRBV6-5 and TRBJ1-4; a possible D gene is TRBD1 (5 bases). From germline, CDR1 is MNHEY and CDR2 SVGAGI. CDR3 length: 14 amino acids. Trimming took off 3 bases at V and 8 bases at J, with 13 bases between the two ends. The CDR3: CASSYSGKGEKLFF. In nucleotides, the CDR3 is TGTGCCAGCAGTTATTCGGGGAAGGGGGAAAAACTGTTTTTT.

The chain uses TRBV4-1 and TRBJ2-5; 10 bases map to TRBD2. Germline V CDR1 and CDR2: MGHRA, YSYEKL. Trimming removed 4 bases from V and 6 bases from J; junction bases left unmatched: 14. The CDR3 runs to 17 residues. The CDR3 here is CASSREEIAGGAQTQYF. For the CDR3, the DNA is TGCGCCAGCAGCCGGGAGGAAATAGCGGGGGGAGCTCAGACCCAGTACTTC.

The V and J genes are TRBV7-3 and TRBJ2-5; 7 bases align to TRBD2. This CDR3 has 16 amino acids. After removal of 5 bases from V and 5 bases from J, the junction contained 14 bases not matched to a gene. CDR1 and CDR2 from the germline V gene are SGHTA and FQGTGA. Here the CDR3 reads CASSPLAGVPRETQYF. CDR3 bases: TGTGCCAGCAGCCCTCTCGCGGGAGTTCCTCGGGAGACCCAGTACTTC.

The CDR3 loop reads CASSRIAGSSYEQYF. The DNA for the CDR3 is TGTGCCAGCAGCCGTATAGCGGGGTCCTCCTACGAGCAGTACTTC. The V gene is TRBV3-1, the J gene TRBJ2-7; 8 nucleotides align to TRBD2. The CDR3 runs to 15 residues. V was pared by 4 bases and J by 0 bases, with 5 bases of the junction left unmatched. The germline V gene encodes CDR1 LGHDT and CDR2 YNNKEL (reference sequence).

CDR3 bases: TGTGCCTGGAGTCTTCAGGTTGGAAACACCATATATTTT. Protein sequence: CAWSLQVGNTIYF. The chain links TRBV30 to TRBJ1-3; D remains unclear. V shed 2 bases and J shed 3 bases, with 8 bases lying between them. The CDR3 sequence is 13 residues long. CDR1 and CDR2 (germline): GTSNPN, SVGIG (reference sequence).

This clonotype was seen many times. V gene TRBV15 combines with J gene TRBJ2-4; D is uncertain. The CDR3 sequence is 17 residues long. The germline V gene encodes CDR1 LNHNV and CDR2 YYDKDF (reference sequence). V was trimmed by 4 bases and J by 3 bases, leaving 19 bases between them. CDR3 DNA: TGTGCCACCAGCAAGAAGCCCCTCGACGTAGACAAAAACATTCAGTACTTC. Its translation: CATSKKPLDVDKNIQYF.

This clonotype was observed many times. The chain links TRBV10-3 to TRBJ2-1, with TRBD2 identical over 12 bases. CDR3 size: 17 residues. From germline, CDR1 is ENHRY and CDR2 SYGVKD. V dropped 5 bases and J dropped 1; count of bases not matched to a gene: 6. As DNA, the CDR3 is TGTGCCATCAGTTCAACTAGCGGGGGGCCTTCCTACAATGAGCAGTTCTTC. The encoded protein is CAISSTSGGPSYNEQFF.

The rearrangement uses TRBV5-1 and TRBJ1-4; 7 nucleotides agree with TRBD1. The CDR3 runs 12 residues. Per the germline V gene, CDR1 is SGHRS and CDR2 is YFSETQ. V shed 7 bases and J 5 bases; nucleotides not matched to a gene: 2. The CDR3: CASRGGNEKLFF. The CDR3 bases are TGCGCCAGCCGAGGGGGCAATGAAAAACTGTTTTTT.

This chain uses TRBV30 with TRBJ2-7; 7 bases fit TRBD1. Trimming took 3 bases from V and 2 from J; bases not matched to a gene: 4. The germline CDR1 and CDR2 sequences are GTSNPN and SVGIG (reference sequence). The CDR3 has 13 residues. CDR3 in amino acids: CAWSGTATYEQYF. CDR3 in DNA: TGTGCCTGGAGCGGGACAGCAACCTACGAGCAGTACTTC.

This clonotype was observed many times. This chain's CDR3 is CASSLAGSGTYNEQFF. CDR3 bases: TGTGCCAGCAGCTTAGCGGGAAGCGGGACCTACAATGAGCAGTTCTTC. The chain recombines TRBV7-2 with TRBJ2-1; 7 positions match TRBD2. V gave up 0 bases and J gave up 2 bases; unmatched junction bases: 4. CDR1 is SGHTA and CDR2 is FQGNSA in the germline V gene. The CDR3 has 16 amino acids.

The chain carries TRBV30 and TRBJ1-1; D is undetermined. The germline V gene has CDR1 GTSNPN and CDR2 SVGIG (reference sequence). The CDR3 has 13 amino acids. Trimming cost V 2 bases and J 4 bases, with 11 bases left between them. The CDR3 nucleotides read TGTGCCTGGAGTTCTAACGGTGGCACTGAAGCTTTCTTT. It encodes CAWSSNGGTEAFF.

This clonotype was seen many times. This rearrangement joins TRBV10-3 to TRBJ2-7; 8 bases are shared with TRBD2. The CDR3 extends over 14 amino acids. V lost 5 bases to trimming and J lost 4 bases; unmatched junction nucleotides: 7. The germline CDR1 and CDR2 sequences are ENHRY and SYGVKD. This CDR3 is CAISHETSVYEQYF. The CDR3, as DNA: TGTGCCATCAGTCACGAGACTAGCGTTTACGAGCAGTACTTC.

This clonotype was seen only a few times. The CDR3 DNA reads as TGTGCCAGCAGTTTACTCGGACAGATCAATTCACCCCTCCACTTT. Translated, it gives CASSLLGQINSPLHF. This chain uses TRBV12-3 or TRBV12-4 with TRBJ1-6; TRBD1 is a possible D gene (6 bases). The ends were cut back, 2 bases at V and 7 bases at J, with 12 bases in the middle. CDR3 length: 15 amino acids.

This clonotype was counted a few times. This chain joins TRBV29-1 and TRBJ2-1; D is perhaps TRBD1 (6 bases). There are 14 residues in the CDR3. Trimming pared 4 bases from V and 5 bases from J, leaving 15 bases between. The germline gives CDR1 SQVTM, CDR2 ANQGSEA. The CDR3, as DNA: TGCAGCGTTGTAGGGACACGTTACAACAATGAGCAGTTCTTC. Translated, it gives CSVVGTRYNNEQFF.

This clonotype was detected many times. The chain links TRBV20-1 to TRBJ2-1; D uncertain. Germline assignment: CDR1 DFQATT and CDR2 SNEGSKA (reference sequence). The V end lost 0 bases, the J end lost 7 bases, and 10 bases lay between the germline ends. CDR3 length equals 13 residues. The CDR3 DNA follows: TGCAGTGCTAGAGATCCAGTGGGGAATGAGCAGTTCTTC. It yields the protein CSARDPVGNEQFF.